The clone carrying this T cell receptor beta chain was recorded at least ten times. Antigen specificity is unknown. The CDR3 covers 18 residues. V was clipped by 1 base and J by 1 base; unmatched bases: 10. Germline CDR1 reads LGHNA; CDR2 reads YNFKEQ. This record belongs to a study of spatial heterogeneity in lung cancer. Regarding the study as a whole: It was found that expanded intratumoral alpha and beta TCR counts tracked tumor mutation counts.

TCRdb re-called the 5' RACE reads through MiXCR, storing one row per CDR3 protein. The data show around 3,000 distinct CDR3 sequences, roughly 10% seen once. Time point meaning: sample taken at primary tumor resection. This specimen was lung tumor tissue, taken at surgery. The chain joins TRBV4-2 to TRBJ2-5; 9 bases align to TRBD2. The TCR was taken from a female donor with early-stage non-small cell lung cancer. The CDR3 reads CASSQGQAGGPSQETQYF. The CDR3, as DNA: TGTGCCAGCAGCCAAGGACAGGCGGGGGGGCCATCCCAAGAGACCCAGTACTTC.